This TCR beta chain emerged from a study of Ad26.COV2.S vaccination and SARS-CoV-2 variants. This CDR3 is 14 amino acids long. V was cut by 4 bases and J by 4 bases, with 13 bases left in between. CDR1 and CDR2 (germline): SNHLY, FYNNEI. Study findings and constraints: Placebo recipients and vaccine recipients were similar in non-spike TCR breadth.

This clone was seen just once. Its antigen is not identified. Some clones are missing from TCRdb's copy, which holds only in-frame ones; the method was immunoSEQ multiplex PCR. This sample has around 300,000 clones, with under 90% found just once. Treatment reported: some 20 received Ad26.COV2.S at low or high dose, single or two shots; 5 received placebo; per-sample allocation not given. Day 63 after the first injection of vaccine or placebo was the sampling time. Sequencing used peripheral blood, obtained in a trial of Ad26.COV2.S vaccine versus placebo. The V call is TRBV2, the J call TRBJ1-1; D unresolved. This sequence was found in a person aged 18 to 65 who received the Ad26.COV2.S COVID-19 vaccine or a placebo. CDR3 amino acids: CASSAQDLGTEAFF. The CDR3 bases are TGTGCCAGCAGTGCCCAGGATCTGGGCACTGAAGCTTTCTTT.